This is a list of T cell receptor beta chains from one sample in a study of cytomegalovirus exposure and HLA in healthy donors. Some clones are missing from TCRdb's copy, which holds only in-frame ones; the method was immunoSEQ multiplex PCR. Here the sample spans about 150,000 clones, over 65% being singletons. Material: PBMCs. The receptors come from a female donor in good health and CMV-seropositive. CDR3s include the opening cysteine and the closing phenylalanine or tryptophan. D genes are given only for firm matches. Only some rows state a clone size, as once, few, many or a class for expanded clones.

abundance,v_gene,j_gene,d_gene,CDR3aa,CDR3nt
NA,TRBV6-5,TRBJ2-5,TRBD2,CASSVGTSSETQYF,TGTGCCAGCAGCGTCGGGACTAGTTCCGAGACCCAGTACTTC
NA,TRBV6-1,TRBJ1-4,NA,CASTTETGWNEKLFF,TGTGCCAGCACTACTGAAACAGGGTGGAATGAAAAACTGTTTTTT
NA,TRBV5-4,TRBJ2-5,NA,CASSLWGETQYF,TGTGCCAGCAGCTTGTGGGGCGAGACCCAGTACTTC
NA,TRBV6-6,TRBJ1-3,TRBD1,CASSTGQISGNTIYF,TGTGCCAGCTCAACGGGACAGATCTCTGGAAACACCATATATTTT
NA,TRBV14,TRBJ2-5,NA,CASSRPGLETQYF,TGTGCCAGCAGCCGTCCGGGGTTAGAGACCCAGTACTTC
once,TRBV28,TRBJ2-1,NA,CASSFRFDEQFF,TGTGCCAGCAGTTTTCGTTTTGATGAGCAGTTCTTC
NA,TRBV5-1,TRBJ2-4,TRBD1,CASSLDLTGGIRNIQYF,TGCGCCAGCAGCTTGGACTTGACAGGGGGGATTCGAAACATTCAGTACTTC
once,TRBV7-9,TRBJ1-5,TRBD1,CASSAGGPQPQHF,TGTGCCAGCAGCGCAGGGGGCCCACAGCCCCAGCATTTT
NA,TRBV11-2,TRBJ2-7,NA,CASSPSRGRGVEQYF,TGTGCCAGCAGCCCCAGCCGGGGCAGGGGTGTCGAGCAGTACTTC
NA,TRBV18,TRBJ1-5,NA,CASSPAGEAQPQHF,TGTGCCAGCTCACCCGCCGGGGAGGCTCAGCCCCAGCATTTT
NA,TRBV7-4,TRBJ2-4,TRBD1,CASSARRDRGPVAKNIQYF,TGTGCCAGCAGCGCACGCCGGGACAGGGGGCCAGTAGCCAAAAACATTCAGTACTTC
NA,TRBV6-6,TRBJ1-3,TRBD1,CASSSLWTGTGNTIYF,TGTGCCAGCAGTTCCCTTTGGACAGGGACGGGAAACACCATATATTTT
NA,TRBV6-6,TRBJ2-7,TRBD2,CASSGTTSYEQYF,TGTGCCAGCAGCGGGACTACCTCCTACGAGCAGTACTTC
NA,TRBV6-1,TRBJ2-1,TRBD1,CASTGTGGWNEQFF,TGTGCCAGCACCGGGACAGGGGGCTGGAATGAGCAGTTCTTC
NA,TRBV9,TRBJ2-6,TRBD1,CASSTQGVRANVLTF,TGTGCCAGCAGCACCCAGGGGGTTAGGGCCAACGTCCTGACTTTC
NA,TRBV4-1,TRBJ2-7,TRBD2,CASSQDLALAAGLEQYF,TGCGCCAGCAGCCAAGATCTCGCCCTAGCGGCGGGTCTCGAGCAGTACTTC
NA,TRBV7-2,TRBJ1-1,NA,CASSLARRYTEAFF,TGTGCCAGCAGCTTAGCGCGGAGGTACACTGAAGCTTTCTTT
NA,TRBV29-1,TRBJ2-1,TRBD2,CSVGAGSGRYNEQFF,TGCAGCGTTGGGGCCGGAAGCGGGAGGTACAATGAGCAGTTCTTC
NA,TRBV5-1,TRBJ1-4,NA,CASSFWGSGEKLFF,TGCGCCAGCAGCTTTTGGGGATCGGGGGAAAAACTGTTTTTT
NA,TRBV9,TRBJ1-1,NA,CASSVDGGSEDTEAFF,TGTGCCAGCAGCGTAGATGGGGGCAGCGAGGACACTGAAGCTTTCTTT
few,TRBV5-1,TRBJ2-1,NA,CASRRDSYNEQFF,TGTGCCAGCAGGCGGGACTCCTACAATGAGCAGTTCTTC
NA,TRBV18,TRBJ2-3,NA,CASSQTGIRADTQYF,TGTGCCAGCTCACAAACCGGGATTAGGGCAGATACGCAGTATTTT
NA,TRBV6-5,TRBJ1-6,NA,CASSPAAGVGTPLHF,TGTGCCAGCAGCCCAGCGGCAGGGGTGGGTACACCCCTCCACTTT
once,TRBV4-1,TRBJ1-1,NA,CASSQDFQGPGTEAFF,TGCGCCAGCAGCCAAGATTTTCAGGGGCCGGGCACTGAAGCTTTCTTT
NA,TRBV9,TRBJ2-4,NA,CASSGFQENIQYF,TGTGCCAGCAGCGGTTTCCAGGAAAACATTCAGTACTTC
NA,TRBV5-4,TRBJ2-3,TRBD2,CASSLSSSGRVEDTQYF,TGTGCCAGCAGCTTGAGTTCTAGCGGGAGGGTAGAAGATACGCAGTATTTT
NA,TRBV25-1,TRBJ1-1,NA,CASSKMDKGQWGTEAFF,TGTGCCAGCAGTAAAATGGACAAAGGGCAGTGGGGCACTGAAGCTTTCTTT
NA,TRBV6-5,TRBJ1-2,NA,CASTGDYGYTF,TGTGCCAGCACGGGGGACTATGGCTACACCTTC
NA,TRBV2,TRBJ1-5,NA,CASSGGRNQPQHF,TGTGCCAGCAGTGGTGGGCGTAATCAGCCCCAGCATTTT
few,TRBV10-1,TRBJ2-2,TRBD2,CASSESPGLAGVAGELFF,TGCGCCAGCAGTGAGTCCCCGGGACTAGCGGGAGTAGCCGGGGAGCTGTTTTTT
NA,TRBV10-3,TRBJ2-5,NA,CAISEGQQETQYF,TGTGCCATCAGTGAAGGACAGCAAGAGACCCAGTACTTC
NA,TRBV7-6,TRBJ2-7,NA,CASSLTDEIEASF,TGTGCCAGCAGCTTAACGGATGAGATTGAGGCGTCCTTC
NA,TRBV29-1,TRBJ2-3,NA,CSVDDMTDTQYF,TGCAGCGTTGATGACATGACAGATACGCAGTATTTT
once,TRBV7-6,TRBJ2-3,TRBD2,CASSLTTLAGGTYF,TGTGCCAGCAGCTTAACGACGCTAGCGGGAGGCACGTATTTT
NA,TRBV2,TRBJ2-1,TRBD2,CASSAAGGRNEQFF,TGTGCCAGCAGTGCCGCGGGGGGGCGCAATGAGCAGTTCTTC
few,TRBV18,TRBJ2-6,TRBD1,CASSPRGTGTGIIARGANVLTF,TGTGCCAGCTCACCCCGCGGGACCGGGACAGGGATCATTGCGAGGGGGGCCAACGTCCTGACTTTC
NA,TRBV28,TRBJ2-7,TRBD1,CASRRQGSYEQYF,TGTGCCAGCAGGCGACAGGGCTCCTACGAGCAGTACTTC
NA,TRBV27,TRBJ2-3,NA,CASSGGPFDTQYF,TGTGCCAGCAGTGGGGGCCCCTTTGACACGCAGTATTTT
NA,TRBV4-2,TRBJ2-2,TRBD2,CASSLELAGGSGELFF,TGTGCCAGCAGCCTTGAACTAGCGGGAGGTTCCGGGGAGCTGTTTTTT
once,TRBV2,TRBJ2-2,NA,CASSDRQGRTGELFF,TGTGCCAGCAGTGATCGGCAGGGTAGGACCGGGGAGCTGTTTTTT
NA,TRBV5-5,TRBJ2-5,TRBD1,CASSRTGGAFIETQYF,TGTGCCAGCAGCAGAACAGGGGGCGCATTTATAGAGACCCAGTACTTC
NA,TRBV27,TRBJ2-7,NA,CASSLIRGANEQYF,TGTGCCAGCAGTTTAATTCGGGGGGCCAACGAGCAGTACTTC
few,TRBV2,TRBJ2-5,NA,CASSDSSETQYF,TGTGCCAGCTCCGACAGTTCGGAGACCCAGTACTTC
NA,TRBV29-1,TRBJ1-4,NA,CSGQITTNEKLFF,TGCAGCGGGCAGATTACAACTAATGAAAAACTGTTTTTT
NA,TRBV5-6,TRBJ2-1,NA,CASSFAVFYNEQFF,TGTGCCAGCAGCTTTGCGGTATTCTACAATGAGCAGTTCTTC
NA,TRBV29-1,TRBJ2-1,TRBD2,CSVLIAGGPSNEQFF,TGCAGCGTTTTGATAGCGGGAGGGCCGTCCAATGAGCAGTTCTTC
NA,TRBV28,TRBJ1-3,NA,CASRTPPGRRSGNTIYF,TGTGCCAGCCGAACACCCCCGGGTCGTCGCTCTGGAAACACCATATATTTT
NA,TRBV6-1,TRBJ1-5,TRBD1,CASSSDRGRGQPQHF,TGTGCCAGCAGTTCCGACAGGGGAAGGGGTCAGCCCCAGCATTTT
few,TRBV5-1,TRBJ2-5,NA,CASSVGRGTNGETQYF,TGCGCCAGCAGCGTCGGCCGCGGGACGAACGGGGAGACCCAGTACTTC